The TCR beta chain under discussion was sequenced for a study of cytomegalovirus exposure and HLA in healthy donors. This CDR3 region has 14 residues. Germline V lookup: CDR1 SGHTA, CDR2 FQGNSA. This clone was counted a few times. A junction end diverges from the germline sequence, so it may reflect a read error. Amplification used 60 Vbeta primers and 13 Jbeta primers. Profiled with immunoSEQ multiplex PCR; TCRdb holds only in-frame clones, not every one. In the table there are fewer than 250,000 clones, over 60% of which are singletons. This clonotype was sampled from a woman aged 30 to 39 in good health and CMV-seropositive. Material: PBMCs. The V call is TRBV7-2, the J call TRBJ1-2; no clear D gene. The CDR3 DNA follows: TGTGCCAGCAGCTTTCAGACGGAGGGTTATGGCTACCCCTTC. The encoded protein is CASSFQTEGYGYPF.